The source of this TCR beta chain is a study of spatial heterogeneity in lung cancer. As for the study in general: Detection consistently yielded more beta chains than alpha chains.

Time point indicated: sample taken at primary tumor resection. No cell sorting; template was whole RNA from tumor, lung tissue or PBMC. Every molecule of TCR cDNA had its own unique molecular identifier. MiXCR, run by TCRdb on the 5' RACE reads, gives a single entry per CDR3 protein. The sample carries about 53,000 distinct CDR3 sequences, less than 9% recorded once. At least ten counts were recorded for this clonotype. Trimming shortened V by 2 bases and J by 5 bases, and 13 bases separated the two germline ends. The CDR3 is made up of 14 amino acids. Germline values: CDR1 SGHKS, CDR2 YYEKEE (reference sequence).

The sequence was collected from a female donor with early-stage non-small cell lung cancer. The chain combines TRBV5-5 with TRBJ2-5, with TRBD2 as a possible D gene (5 bases). Sample: PBMCs, taken at surgery. CDR3 in amino acids: CASSFERPQETQYF. The CDR3 nucleotides are TGTGCCAGCAGCTTCGAGCGGCCCCAGGAGACCCAGTACTTC.